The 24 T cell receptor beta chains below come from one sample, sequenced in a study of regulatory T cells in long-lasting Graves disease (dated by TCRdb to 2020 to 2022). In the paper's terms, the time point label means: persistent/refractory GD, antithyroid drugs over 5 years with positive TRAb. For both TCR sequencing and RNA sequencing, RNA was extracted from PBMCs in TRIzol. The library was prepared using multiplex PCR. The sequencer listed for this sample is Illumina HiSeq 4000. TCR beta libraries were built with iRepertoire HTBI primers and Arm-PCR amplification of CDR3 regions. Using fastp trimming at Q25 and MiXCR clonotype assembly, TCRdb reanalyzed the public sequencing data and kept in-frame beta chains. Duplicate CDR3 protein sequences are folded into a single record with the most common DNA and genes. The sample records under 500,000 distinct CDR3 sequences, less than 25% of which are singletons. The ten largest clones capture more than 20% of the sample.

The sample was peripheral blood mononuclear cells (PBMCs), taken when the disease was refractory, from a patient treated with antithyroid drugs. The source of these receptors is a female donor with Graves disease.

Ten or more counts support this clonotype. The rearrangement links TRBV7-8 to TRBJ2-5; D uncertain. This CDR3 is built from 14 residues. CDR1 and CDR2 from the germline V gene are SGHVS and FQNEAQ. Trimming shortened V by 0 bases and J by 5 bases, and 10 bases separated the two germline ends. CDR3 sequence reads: CASSLARQVETQYF. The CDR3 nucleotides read TGTGCCAGCAGCTTAGCCCGGCAGGTCGAGACCCAGTACTTC.

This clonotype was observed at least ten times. CDR3 sequence reads: CASSVLAGIGETQYF. The CDR3 coding sequence is TGTGCCAGCAGCGTACTAGCGGGAATTGGAGAGACCCAGTACTTC. The chain employs TRBV9 and TRBJ2-5, with TRBD2 identical over 9 bases. CDR1 is SGDLS, CDR2 YYNGEE, per germline. Unmatched junction bases numbered 5, after V lost 1 base and J lost 4 bases. The length of the CDR3 is 15 residues.

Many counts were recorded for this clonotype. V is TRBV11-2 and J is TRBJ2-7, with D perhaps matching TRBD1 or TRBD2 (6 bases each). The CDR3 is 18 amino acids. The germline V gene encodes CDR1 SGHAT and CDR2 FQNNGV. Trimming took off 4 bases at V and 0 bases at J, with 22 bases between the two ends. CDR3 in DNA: TGTGCCAGCAGCTCCCTCAACAGGGTAACTAGCCTCTCCTACGAGCAGTACTTC. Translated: CASSSLNRVTSLSYEQYF.

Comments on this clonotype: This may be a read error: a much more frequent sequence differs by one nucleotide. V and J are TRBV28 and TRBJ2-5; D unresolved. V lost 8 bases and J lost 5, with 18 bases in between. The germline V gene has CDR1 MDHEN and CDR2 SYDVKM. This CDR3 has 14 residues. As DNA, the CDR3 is TGTGCCAGCCAAGGGTGGGGTGGATGGGAGACCCAGTACTTC. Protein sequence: CASQGWGGWETQYF.

As DNA, the CDR3 is TGCGCCAGCAGCCAGGACAGGGGCGGATTGGATGAGCAGTTCTTC. Protein product: CASSQDRGGLDEQFF. This chain joins TRBV5-1 and TRBJ2-1; TRBD1 agrees at 9 bases. The CDR3 sequence is 15 residues long. Losses at the gene ends were 4 bases for V and 8 bases for J; bases not matched to a gene: 10. CDR1 is SGHRS, CDR2 YFSETQ, per germline.

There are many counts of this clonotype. CDR3 residues: CASSTQGYGYTF. The CDR3 nucleotides read TGTGCCAGCAGTACGCAGGGCTATGGCTACACCTTC. This chain joins TRBV12-3 or TRBV12-4 and TRBJ1-2, with D perhaps matching TRBD1 (5 bases). Trimming left V 5 bases short and J 4 bases short, with 8 bases between. This CDR3 is built from 12 residues.

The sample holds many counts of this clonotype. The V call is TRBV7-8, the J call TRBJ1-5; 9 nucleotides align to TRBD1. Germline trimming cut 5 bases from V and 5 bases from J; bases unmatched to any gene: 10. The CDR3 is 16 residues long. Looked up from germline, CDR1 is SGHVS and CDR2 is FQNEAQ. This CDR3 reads CASSLFRTGVHQPQHF. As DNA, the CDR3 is TGTGCCAGCAGCCTATTCCGGACAGGGGTTCATCAGCCCCAGCATTTT.

CDR3 DNA sequence: TGTGCCAGCTCAACAAGAGGACTAGCGGGAGGGCCGACGAACACCGGGGAGCTGTTTTTT. It codes for CASSTRGLAGGPTNTGELFF. The V and J genes are TRBV18 and TRBJ2-2, with 15 positions matching TRBD2. Germline trimming cut 5 bases from V and 0 bases from J; bases unmatched to any gene: 10. CDR1 is KGHSH, CDR2 LQKENI, per germline. CDR3 length: 20 amino acids.

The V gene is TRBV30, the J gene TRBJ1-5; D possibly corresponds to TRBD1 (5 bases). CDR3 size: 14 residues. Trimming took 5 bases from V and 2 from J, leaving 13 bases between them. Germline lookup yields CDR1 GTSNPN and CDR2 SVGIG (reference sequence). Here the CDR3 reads CAWGRADGNQPQHF. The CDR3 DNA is TGTGCCTGGGGCAGGGCTGACGGCAATCAGCCCCAGCATTTT.

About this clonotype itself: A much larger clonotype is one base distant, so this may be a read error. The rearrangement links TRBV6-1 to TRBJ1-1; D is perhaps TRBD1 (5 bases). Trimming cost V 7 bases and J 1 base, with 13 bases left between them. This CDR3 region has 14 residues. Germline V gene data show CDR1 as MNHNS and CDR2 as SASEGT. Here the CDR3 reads CASNTQVENTEAFF. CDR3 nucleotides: TGTGCCAGCAACACACAGGTAGAGAACACTGAAGCTTTCTTT.

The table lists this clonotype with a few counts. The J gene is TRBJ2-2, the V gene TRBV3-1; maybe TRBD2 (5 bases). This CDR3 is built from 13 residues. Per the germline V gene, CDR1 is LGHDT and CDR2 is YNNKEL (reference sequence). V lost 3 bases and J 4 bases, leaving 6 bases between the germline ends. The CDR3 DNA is TGTGCCAGCAGCCAGCGGGTCACCGGGGAGCTGTTTTTT. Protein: CASSQRVTGELFF.

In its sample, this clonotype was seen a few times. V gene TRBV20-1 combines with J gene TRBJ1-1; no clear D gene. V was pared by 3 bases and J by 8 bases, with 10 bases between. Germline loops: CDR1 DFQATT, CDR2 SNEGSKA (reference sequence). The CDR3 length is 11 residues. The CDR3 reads CSARPQVEAFF. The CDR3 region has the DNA TGCAGTGCTAGGCCGCAAGTGGAAGCTTTCTTT.

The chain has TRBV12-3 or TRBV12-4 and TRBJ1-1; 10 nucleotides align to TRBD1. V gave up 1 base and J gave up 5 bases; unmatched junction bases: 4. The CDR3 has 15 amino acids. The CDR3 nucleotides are TGTGCCAGCAGTTTAGGACAGGGGGCTGGGACTGAAGCTTTCTTT. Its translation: CASSLGQGAGTEAFF.

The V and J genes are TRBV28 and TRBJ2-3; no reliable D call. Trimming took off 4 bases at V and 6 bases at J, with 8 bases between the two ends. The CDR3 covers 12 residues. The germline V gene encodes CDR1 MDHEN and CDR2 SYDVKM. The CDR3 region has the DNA TGTGCCAGCAGTTCGAATACCGATACGCAGTATTTT. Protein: CASSSNTDTQYF.

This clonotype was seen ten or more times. The CDR3 is CSAQGTAETQYF. Here the CDR3 DNA reads TGCAGTGCCCAGGGAACGGCAGAGACCCAGTACTTC. The chain recombines TRBV20-1 with TRBJ2-5, with D perhaps TRBD1 (5 bases). Per germline, CDR1 DFQATT and CDR2 SNEGSKA (reference sequence). The CDR3 runs 12 residues. Trimming removed 6 bases from V and 4 bases from J, with 12 bases in between.

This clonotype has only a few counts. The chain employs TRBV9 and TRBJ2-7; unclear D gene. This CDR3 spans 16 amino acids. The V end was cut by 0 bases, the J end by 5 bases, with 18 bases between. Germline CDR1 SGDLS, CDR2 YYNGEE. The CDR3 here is CASSVGAGDRNHEQYF. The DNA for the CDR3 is TGTGCCAGCAGCGTAGGGGCTGGGGATCGTAACCACGAGCAGTACTTC. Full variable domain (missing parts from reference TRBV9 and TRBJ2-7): DSGVTQTPKHLITATGQRVTLRCSPRSGDLSVYWYQQSLDQGLQFLIQYYNGEERAKGNILERFSAQQFPDLHSELNLSSLELGDSALYFCASSVGAGDRNHEQYFGPGTRLTVT.

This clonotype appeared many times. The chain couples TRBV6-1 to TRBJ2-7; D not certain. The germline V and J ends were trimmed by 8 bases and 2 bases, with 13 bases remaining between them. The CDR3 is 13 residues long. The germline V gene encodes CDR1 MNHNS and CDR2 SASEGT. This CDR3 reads CASSGLTTYEQYF. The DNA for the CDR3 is TGTGCCAGCTCAGGCTTAACCACCTACGAGCAGTACTTC.

In DNA, the CDR3 is TGCAGTGCTAGAGATAGCCGGCTTCTGCAGAAAAACATTCAGTACTTC. Translation: CSARDSRLLQKNIQYF. The rearrangement links TRBV20-1 to TRBJ2-4; D gene uncertain. The CDR3 consists of 16 residues. CDR1 DFQATT and CDR2 SNEGSKA come from the germline V gene (reference sequence). Trimming took off 0 bases at V and 4 bases at J, with 16 bases between the two ends.

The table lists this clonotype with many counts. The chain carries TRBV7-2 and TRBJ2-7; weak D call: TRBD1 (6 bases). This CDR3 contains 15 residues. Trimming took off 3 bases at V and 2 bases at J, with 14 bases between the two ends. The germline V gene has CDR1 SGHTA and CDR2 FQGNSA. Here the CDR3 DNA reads TGTGCCAGCAGCTTGGAGAGACAGGCCACCTACGAGCAGTACTTC. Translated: CASSLERQATYEQYF.

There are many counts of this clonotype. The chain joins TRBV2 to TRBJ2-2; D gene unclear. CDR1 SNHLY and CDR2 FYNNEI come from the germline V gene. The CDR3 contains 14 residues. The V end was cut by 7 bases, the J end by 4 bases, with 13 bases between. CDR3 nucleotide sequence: TGTGCCAGCATTTTTAGACTTTCCACCGGGGAGCTGTTTTTT. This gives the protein CASIFRLSTGELFF.

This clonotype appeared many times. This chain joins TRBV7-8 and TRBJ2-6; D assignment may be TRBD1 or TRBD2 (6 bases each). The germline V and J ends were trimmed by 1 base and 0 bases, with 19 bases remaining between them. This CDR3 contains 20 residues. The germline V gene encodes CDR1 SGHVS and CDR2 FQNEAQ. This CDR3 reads CASSLVAGHSLTSGANVLTF. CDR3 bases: TGTGCCAGCAGCTTAGTCGCGGGACACTCGTTAACCTCTGGGGCCAACGTCCTGACTTTC.

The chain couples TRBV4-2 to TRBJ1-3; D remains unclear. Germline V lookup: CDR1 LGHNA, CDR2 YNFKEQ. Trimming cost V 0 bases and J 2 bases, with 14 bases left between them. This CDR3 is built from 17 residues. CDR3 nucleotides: TGTGCCAGCAGCCAAGATGGTCCGTATAGAGCTGGAAACACCATATATTTT. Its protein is CASSQDGPYRAGNTIYF.

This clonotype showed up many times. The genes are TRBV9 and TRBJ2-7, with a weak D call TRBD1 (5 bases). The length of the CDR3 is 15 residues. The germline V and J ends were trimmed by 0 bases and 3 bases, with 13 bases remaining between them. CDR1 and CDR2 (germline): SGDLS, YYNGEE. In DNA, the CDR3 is TGTGCCAGCAGCGTAGCCGACAGCCAGAGCTACGAGCAGTACTTC. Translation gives CASSVADSQSYEQYF.

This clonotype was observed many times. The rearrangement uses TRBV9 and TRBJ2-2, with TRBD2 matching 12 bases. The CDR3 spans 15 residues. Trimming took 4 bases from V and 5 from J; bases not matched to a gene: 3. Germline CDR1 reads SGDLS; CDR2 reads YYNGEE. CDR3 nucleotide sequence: TGTGCCAGCAGCCTACTAGCGGGAGGTACCGGGGAGCTGTTTTTT. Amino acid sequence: CASSLLAGGTGELFF.